Listed below are T cell receptor beta chains from one sample, sequenced in a study of cytomegalovirus exposure and HLA in healthy donors. Method: immunoSEQ multiplex PCR; TCRdb's copy keeps in-frame clones and lacks some. The sample has around 180,000 clones, around 81% seen once. Sequencing was performed on PBMCs. The source of these receptors is a man aged 40-49 years in good health and CMV-seronegative. The CDR3 runs from the conserved cysteine through the conserved F or W. The order of the fields is D gene, V gene, J gene, clone size, CDR3 DNA, CDR3 protein. The D gene is left open where the match is weak. The size entry is marked missing in some rows and otherwise reads once, few, many or a size class.

TRBD2	TRBV19	TRBJ2-7	few	TGTGCCAGTGGACTAGCGGGAGGGCCTAATCCCTACGAGCAGTACTTC	CASGLAGGPNPYEQYF
TRBD1	TRBV6-1	TRBJ1-3	-	TGTGCCAGCAGTGATGGGACAGGGGTCTCTGGAAACACCATATATTTT	CASSDGTGVSGNTIYF
TRBD2	TRBV12-5	TRBJ2-7	-	TGTGCTAGTGGTTCTCAGCGGGGCCTCTCCTTGAACGAGCAGTACTTC	CASGSQRGLSLNEQYF
TRBD1	TRBV7-8	TRBJ2-5	-	TGTGCCAGCAGCTTAGGGGACAGGGGCTTCGGGACCCAGTACTTC	CASSLGDRGFGTQYF
-	TRBV7-9	TRBJ1-1	-	TGTGCCAGCAGCTTGGGGCGCAGGTGGACTGAAGCTTTCTTT	CASSLGRRWTEAFF
TRBD2	TRBV18	TRBJ2-3	-	TGTGCCAGCTCAGACCCGACTAGCGGGAGCACAGATACGCAGTATTTT	CASSDPTSGSTDTQYF
-	TRBV18	TRBJ2-7	few	TGTGCCAGCTCACCAACTCCAAACTACGAGCAGTACTTC	CASSPTPNYEQYF
-	TRBV11-1	TRBJ2-3	-	TGTGCCAGCAGCTTAGCGTACGGAGCGTTCGGTCGCACAGATACGCAGTATTTT	CASSLAYGAFGRTDTQYF
TRBD2	TRBV10-3	TRBJ2-7	once	TGTGCCATCAGTGACACACCCGGACTAGCGTCCAGGGAGCAGTACTTC	CAISDTPGLASREQYF
TRBD2	TRBV6-6	TRBJ2-7	once	TGTGCCAGCGAAGGGACTAGCTACGAGCAGTACTTC	CASEGTSYEQYF
-	TRBV30	TRBJ1-2	-	TGTGCCTGGAGTGTCGGCGGCGGAGGACTTAACTATGGCTACACCTTC	CAWSVGGGGLNYGYTF
-	TRBV7-9	TRBJ2-7	-	TGTGCCAGCAGCTTAGAAGGGGGTATCGAGCAGTACTTC	CASSLEGGIEQYF
-	TRBV5-4	TRBJ1-2	-	TGTGCCAGCAGCTCTCCCGGGGGGGACTATGGCTACACCTTC	CASSSPGGDYGYTF
-	TRBV7-9	TRBJ2-3	-	TGTGCCAGCAGCCGGAGCGTCCGGGGGGCCCTTGATACGCAGTATTTT	CASSRSVRGALDTQYF
TRBD2	TRBV7-2	TRBJ2-5	-	TGTGCCAGCAGCCGCCGGGCTAGCGGGCCTCAAGAGACCCAGTACTTC	CASSRRASGPQETQYF
TRBD1	TRBV19	TRBJ1-6	once	TGTGCCAGTAGTGCGCCGGGACAGCTTAATTCACCCCTCCACTTT	CASSAPGQLNSPLHF
TRBD2	TRBV7-2	TRBJ2-5	-	TGTGCCAGCAGCCCATCGACTAGCGGGACCCCCCCAGAGACCCAGTACTTC	CASSPSTSGTPPETQYF
TRBD1	TRBV5-1	TRBJ2-5	-	TGCGCCAGCAGCCTCAGGGGGATTATGTACTTC	CASSLRGIMYF
-	TRBV6-5	TRBJ1-3	-	TGTGCCAGCAGTTATTTAAGAGGGAACACCATATATTTT	CASSYLRGNTIYF
-	TRBV9	TRBJ2-1	once	TGTGCCAGCAGCGGAGGGGGGGAGAGCTCCTACAATGAGCAGTTCTTC	CASSGGGESSYNEQFF
TRBD2	TRBV30	TRBJ2-5	-	TGTGCCTGGAGTGGGAGCGGGGGCCCGACCCAGTACTTC	CAWSGSGGPTQYF
TRBD2	TRBV9	TRBJ2-7	few	TGTGCCAGCAGCGTAGTCCCTAGCGGTACCTACGAGCAGTACTTC	CASSVVPSGTYEQYF
TRBD1	TRBV6-4	TRBJ1-2	-	TGTGCCAGCAGTCCGGACAGGGGGGTTGGCTACACCTTC	CASSPDRGVGYTF
TRBD2	TRBV29-1	TRBJ2-1	-	TGCAGCGCCCCGGCTAGCGGGGGGCCCCATGAGCAGTTCTTC	CSAPASGGPHEQFF
TRBD2	TRBV4-3	TRBJ2-2	-	TGCGCCAGCAGCCAAGAGGGGGGGTGGGCCGGGGAGCTGTTTTTT	CASSQEGGWAGELFF
-	TRBV6-4	TRBJ2-3	few	TGTGCCAGCAGACCCCCTAACCCAGATACGCAGTATTTT	CASRPPNPDTQYF
TRBD1	TRBV5-1	TRBJ2-5	-	TGCGCCAGCAGCGGGGGACAGGGGCCCCCGGAGACCCAGTACTTC	CASSGGQGPPETQYF
TRBD1	TRBV5-1	TRBJ1-1	-	TGCGCCAGCAGCTTGGAGGGGACAGGGAGTAACACTGAAGCTTTCTTT	CASSLEGTGSNTEAFF
TRBD2	TRBV19	TRBJ2-5	-	TGTGCCAGTAGCTCTTTAGCGGGGTCAGACCAAGAGACCCAGTACTTC	CASSSLAGSDQETQYF
-	TRBV7-9	TRBJ1-2	once	TGTGCCAGCAGCTTAGAGGCGGGAGCCTATGGCTACACCTTC	CASSLEAGAYGYTF
-	TRBV4-3	TRBJ2-1	-	TGCGCCAGCAGCCAAGATCGAGCAGGGCCCTACAATGAGCAGTTCTTC	CASSQDRAGPYNEQFF
TRBD1	TRBV29-1	TRBJ1-2	-	TGCAGCGTTGAAGATGGGACAGGCAAATGGGGCTACACCTTC	CSVEDGTGKWGYTF
TRBD1	TRBV7-2	TRBJ1-1	-	TGTGCCAGCAGCTTATCCGCAGGGGGCGGATTTGAGGACACTGAAGCTTTCTTT	CASSLSAGGGFEDTEAFF
-	TRBV25-1	TRBJ2-5	-	TGTGCCAGAAGTGAAGACAGGTTCTCCATGGAGACCCAGTACTTC	CARSEDRFSMETQYF
-	TRBV6-5	TRBJ2-7	-	TGTGCCAGCAGTTACTCCACGACAGGTGTGTACGAGCAGTACTTC	CASSYSTTGVYEQYF
-	TRBV10-3	TRBJ2-2	-	TGTGCCATCAGTGAGGTGTCCGTTCTGAACACCGGGGAGCTGTTTTTT	CAISEVSVLNTGELFF
-	TRBV11-2	TRBJ2-7	few	TGTGCCAGCAGCTCGCCTAGGTTTAGGCACGAGCAGTACTTC	CASSSPRFRHEQYF